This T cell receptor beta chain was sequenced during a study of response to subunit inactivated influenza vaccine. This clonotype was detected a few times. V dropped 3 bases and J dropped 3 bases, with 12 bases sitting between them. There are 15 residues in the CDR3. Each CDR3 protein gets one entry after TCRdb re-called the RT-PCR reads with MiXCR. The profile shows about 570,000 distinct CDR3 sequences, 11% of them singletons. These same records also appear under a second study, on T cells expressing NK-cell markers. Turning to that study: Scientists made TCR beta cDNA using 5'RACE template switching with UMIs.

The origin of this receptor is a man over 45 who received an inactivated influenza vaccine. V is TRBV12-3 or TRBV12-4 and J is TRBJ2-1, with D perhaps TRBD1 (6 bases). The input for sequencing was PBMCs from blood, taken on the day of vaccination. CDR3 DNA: TGTGCCAGCAGTTTGGCAGGGGCCTACTACAATGAGCAGTTCTTC. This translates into CASSLAGAYYNEQFF.